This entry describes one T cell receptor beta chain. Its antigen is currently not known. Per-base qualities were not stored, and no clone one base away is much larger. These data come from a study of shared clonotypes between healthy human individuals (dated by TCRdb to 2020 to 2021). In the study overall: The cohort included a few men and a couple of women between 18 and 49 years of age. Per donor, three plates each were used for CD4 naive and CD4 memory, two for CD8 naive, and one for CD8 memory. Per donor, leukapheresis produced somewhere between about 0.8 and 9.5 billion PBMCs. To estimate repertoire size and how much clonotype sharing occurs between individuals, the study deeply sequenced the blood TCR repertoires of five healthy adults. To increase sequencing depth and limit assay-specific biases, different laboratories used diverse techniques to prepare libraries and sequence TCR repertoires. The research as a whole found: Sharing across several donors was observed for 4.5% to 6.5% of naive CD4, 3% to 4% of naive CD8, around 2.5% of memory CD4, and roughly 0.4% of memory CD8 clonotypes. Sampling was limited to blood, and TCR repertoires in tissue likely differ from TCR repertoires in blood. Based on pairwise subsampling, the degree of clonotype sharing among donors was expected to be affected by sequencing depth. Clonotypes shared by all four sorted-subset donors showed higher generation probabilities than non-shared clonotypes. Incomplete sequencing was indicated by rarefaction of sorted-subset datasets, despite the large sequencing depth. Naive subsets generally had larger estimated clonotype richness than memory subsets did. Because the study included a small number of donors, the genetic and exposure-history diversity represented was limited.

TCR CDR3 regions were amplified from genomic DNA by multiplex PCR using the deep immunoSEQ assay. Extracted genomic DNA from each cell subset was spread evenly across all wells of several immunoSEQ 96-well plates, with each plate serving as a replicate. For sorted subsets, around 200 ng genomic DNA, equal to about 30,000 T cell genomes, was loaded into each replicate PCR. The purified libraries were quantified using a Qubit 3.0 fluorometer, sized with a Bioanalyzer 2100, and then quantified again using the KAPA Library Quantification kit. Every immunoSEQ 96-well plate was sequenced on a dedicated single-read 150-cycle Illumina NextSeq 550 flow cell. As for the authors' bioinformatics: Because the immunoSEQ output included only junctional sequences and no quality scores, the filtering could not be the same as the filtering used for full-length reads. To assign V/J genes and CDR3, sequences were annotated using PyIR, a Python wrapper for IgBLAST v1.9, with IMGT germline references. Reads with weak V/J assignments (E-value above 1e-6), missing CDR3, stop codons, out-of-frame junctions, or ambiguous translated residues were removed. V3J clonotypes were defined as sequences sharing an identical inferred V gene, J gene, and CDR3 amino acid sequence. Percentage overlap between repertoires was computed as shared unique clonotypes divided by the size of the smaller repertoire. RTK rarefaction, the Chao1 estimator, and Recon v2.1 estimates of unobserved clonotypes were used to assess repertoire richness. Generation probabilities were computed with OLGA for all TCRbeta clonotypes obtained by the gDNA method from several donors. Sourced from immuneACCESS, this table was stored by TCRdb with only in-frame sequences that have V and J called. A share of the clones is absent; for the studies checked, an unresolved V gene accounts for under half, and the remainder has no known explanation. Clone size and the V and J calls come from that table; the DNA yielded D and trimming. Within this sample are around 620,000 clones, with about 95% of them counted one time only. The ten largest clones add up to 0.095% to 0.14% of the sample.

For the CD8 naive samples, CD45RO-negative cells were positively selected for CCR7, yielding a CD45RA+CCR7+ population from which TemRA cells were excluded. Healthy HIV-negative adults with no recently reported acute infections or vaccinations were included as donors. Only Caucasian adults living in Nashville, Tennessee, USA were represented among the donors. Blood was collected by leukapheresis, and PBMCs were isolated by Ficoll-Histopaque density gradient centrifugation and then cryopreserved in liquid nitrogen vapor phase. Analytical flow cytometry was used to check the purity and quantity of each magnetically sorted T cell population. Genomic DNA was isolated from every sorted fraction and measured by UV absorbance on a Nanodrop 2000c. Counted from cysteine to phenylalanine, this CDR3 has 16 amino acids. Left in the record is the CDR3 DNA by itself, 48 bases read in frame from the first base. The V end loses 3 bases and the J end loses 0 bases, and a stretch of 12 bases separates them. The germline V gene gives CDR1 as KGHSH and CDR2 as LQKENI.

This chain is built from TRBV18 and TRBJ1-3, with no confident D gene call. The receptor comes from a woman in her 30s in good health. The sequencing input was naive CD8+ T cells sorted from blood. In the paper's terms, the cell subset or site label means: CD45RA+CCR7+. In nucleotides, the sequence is TGTGCCAGCTCACCTCCCAGTGGACCCTCTGGAAACACCATATATTTT. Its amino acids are CASSPPSGPSGNTIYF.